The source of this TCR beta chain is a study of blood T cell repertoires in COVID-19 (dated by TCRdb to between 2020 and 2021). About the investigation overall: Samples covering the acute and convalescent phases of COVID-19 were provided by collaborators in the United States, Italy and Spain. The prospective study material was composed of cDNA or gDNA derived from T cells, B-cell-depleted T cells, or PBMCs. The dataset comprised deeply sampled blood TCRbeta repertoires from subjects exposed to, actively infected with, or recovered from COVID-19. The repertoires were released in a freely available public database intended as a resource for research on the immune response to SARS-CoV-2. Samples came from the ongoing ImmuneRACE study (first 160 participants) plus 1,254 subjects from 6 global collaborators. A de-identified subject ID, COVID-19 status, age in years and sex were almost always included in the sample metadata. Where available, HLA class I and class II types were taken from metadata supplied by the sample provider and were not determined by assay-based typing. The study at large found these results: The amount of clinical and demographic metadata varied by source and participant and was provided uncurated.

To note about this clone: No cognate antigen has been identified for it. Base qualities are missing; no much larger clone stands one base away.

The CDR3 numbers 15 residues from cysteine through phenylalanine. Only CDR3 DNA is held: 45 bases, read in frame from base 1. Via the germline V gene, CDR1 is SGHVS and CDR2 FNYEAQ. The germline ends are 18 bases apart after V is trimmed by 4 bases and J by 6 bases. Participants in the prospective study were enrolled through a virtual design, were aged about 18 to 90 years, and lived in 24 United States geographic areas. To assign participants to cohorts, the prospective study relied on clinical history that participants themselves reported in a screening survey and a study questionnaire. Recovered participants in ImmuneRACE Cohort 3 were defined as having two consecutive negative NP/OP PCR tests, clearance from a healthcare professional, or resolution of symptoms. In the prospective study, mobile phlebotomists collected whole blood, serum and a nasopharyngeal or oropharyngeal swab from each participant. Participants in the prospective study had the option to provide additional blood draws and questionnaires over a roughly 2-month period. Before DNA extraction, prospective study blood samples were shipped either frozen or at room temperature.

TCRbeta CDR3 regions were amplified from genomic DNA using the immunoSEQ Assay, a bias-controlled multiplex PCR. The original pipeline was this. Within the assay, amplification of reference gene primers was used to estimate how many nucleated cells each sample contained. Sequence reads were collapsed and filtered to measure the absolute abundance of every unique TCRbeta CDR3 rearrangement. For each sample, productive Simpson clonality was calculated by taking the square root of Simpson's diversity index across productive rearrangements. The table was pulled from immuneACCESS by TCRdb, which kept in-frame rearrangements only. Such tables lose some clones; where checked, under half of the loss comes from unresolved V genes, and the rest has no known cause. V, J and clone size are taken as reported in that table, and D and trimming were inferred from the DNA itself. This sample lists nearly 400,000 clones; under 90% were detected once. The ten largest clonotypes hold around 1.7% of the sample.

This receptor was obtained from a woman in her 30s who had recovered from COVID-19. The sequence is built from TRBV7-6 and TRBJ1-1, with the D gene not clear enough to name. The sequenced sample was PBMCs or T cells enriched from blood (not recorded which). CDR3 protein: CASSSAVPGKAEAFF. The nucleotide sequence is given as TGTGCCAGCAGCTCAGCCGTTCCGGGTAAGGCTGAAGCTTTCTTT. Beyond the CDR3, the reference TRBV7-6 and TRBJ1-1 genes provide the residues; the full variable domain reads: GAGVSQSPRYKVTKRGQDVALRCDPISGHVSLYWYRQALGQGPEFLTYFNYEAQQDKSGLPNDRFSAERPEGSISTLTIQRTEQRDSAMYRCASSSAVPGKAEAFFGQGTRLTVV.